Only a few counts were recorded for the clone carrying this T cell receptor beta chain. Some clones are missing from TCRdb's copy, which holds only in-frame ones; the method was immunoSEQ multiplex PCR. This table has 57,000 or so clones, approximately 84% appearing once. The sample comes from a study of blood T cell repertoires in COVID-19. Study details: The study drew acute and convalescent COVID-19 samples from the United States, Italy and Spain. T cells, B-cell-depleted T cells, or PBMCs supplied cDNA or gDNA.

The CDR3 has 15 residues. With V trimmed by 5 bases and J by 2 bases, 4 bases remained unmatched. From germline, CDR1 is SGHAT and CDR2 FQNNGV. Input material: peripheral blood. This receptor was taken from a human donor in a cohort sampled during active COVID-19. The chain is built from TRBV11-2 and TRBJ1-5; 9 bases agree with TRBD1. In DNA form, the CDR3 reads TGTGCCAGCAGCGAGGGACAGGGCCGCAATCAGCCCCAGCATTTT. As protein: CASSEGQGRNQPQHF.